This TCR beta chain was captured by sequencing in a study of blood T cell repertoires in COVID-19. Overall study: Researchers got acute and convalescent COVID-19 samples from the United States, Italy and Spain. The cDNA or gDNA used as material had been derived from T cells, B-cell-depleted T cells, or PBMCs.

The V gene lost 5 bases and the J gene lost 0 bases, with 17 bases spanning the gap. CDR1 and CDR2 (germline): MDHEN, SYDVKM. CDR3 length: 17 residues. In the original analysis: Estimation of nucleated cell counts was performed using reference gene primer amplification. Sequencing used immunoSEQ multiplex PCR; TCRdb keeps in-frame clones, though not all of them. V and J calls and clone size are those listed in that table; D and trimming were worked out from the DNA. The repertoire holds about 150,000 clones, 70% to 90% seen once, with 2% to 3% in the top ten. The TCR comes from a woman aged 70-85 years with acute or convalescent COVID-19. The chain carries TRBV28 and TRBJ1-5; D unclear. The specimen sequenced was peripheral blood. The CDR3 region is CASSPRRRETSNQPQHF. In DNA, the CDR3 is TGTGCCAGCAGTCCCCGCAGGCGGGAAACTAGCAATCAGCCCCAGCATTTT.